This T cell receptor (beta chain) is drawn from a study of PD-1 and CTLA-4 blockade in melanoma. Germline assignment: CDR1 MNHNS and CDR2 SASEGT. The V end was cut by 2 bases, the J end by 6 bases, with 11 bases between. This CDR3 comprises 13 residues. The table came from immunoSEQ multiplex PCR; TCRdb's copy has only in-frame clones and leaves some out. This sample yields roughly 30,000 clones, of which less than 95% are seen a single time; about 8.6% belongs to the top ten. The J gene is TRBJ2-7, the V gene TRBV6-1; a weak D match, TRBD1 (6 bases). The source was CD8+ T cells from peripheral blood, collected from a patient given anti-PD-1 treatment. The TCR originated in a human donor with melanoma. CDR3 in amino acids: CASSERTAFEQYF. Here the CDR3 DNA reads TGTGCCAGCAGTGAACGGACAGCGTTCGAGCAGTACTTC.